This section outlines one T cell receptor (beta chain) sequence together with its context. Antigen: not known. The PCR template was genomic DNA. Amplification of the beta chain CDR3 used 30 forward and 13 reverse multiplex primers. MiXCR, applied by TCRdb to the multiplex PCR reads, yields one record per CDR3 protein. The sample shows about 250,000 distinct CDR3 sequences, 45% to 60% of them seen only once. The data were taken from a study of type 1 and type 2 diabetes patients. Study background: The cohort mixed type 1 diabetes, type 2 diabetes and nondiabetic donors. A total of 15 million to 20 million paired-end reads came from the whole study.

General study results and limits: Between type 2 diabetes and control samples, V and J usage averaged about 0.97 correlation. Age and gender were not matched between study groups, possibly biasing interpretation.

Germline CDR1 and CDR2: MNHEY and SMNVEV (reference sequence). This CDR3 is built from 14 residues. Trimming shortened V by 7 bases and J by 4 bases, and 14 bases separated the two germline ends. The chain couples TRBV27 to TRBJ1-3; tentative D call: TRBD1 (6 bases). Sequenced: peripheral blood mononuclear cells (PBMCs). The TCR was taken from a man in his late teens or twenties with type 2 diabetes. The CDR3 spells CASKTTGSGNTIYF. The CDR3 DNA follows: TGTGCCAGCAAGACTACAGGGTCCGGAAACACCATATATTTT.